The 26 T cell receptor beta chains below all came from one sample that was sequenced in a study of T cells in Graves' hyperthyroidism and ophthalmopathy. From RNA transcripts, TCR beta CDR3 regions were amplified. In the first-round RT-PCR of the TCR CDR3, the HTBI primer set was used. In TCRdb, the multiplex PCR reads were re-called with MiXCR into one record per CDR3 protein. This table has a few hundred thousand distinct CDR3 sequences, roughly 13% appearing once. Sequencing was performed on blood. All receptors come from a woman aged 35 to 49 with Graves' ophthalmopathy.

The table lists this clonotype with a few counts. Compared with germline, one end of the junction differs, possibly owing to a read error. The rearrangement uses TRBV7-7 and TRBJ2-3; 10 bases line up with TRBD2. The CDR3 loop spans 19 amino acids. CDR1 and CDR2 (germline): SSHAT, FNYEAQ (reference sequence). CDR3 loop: CASSLEVLGLAGETDTQYF. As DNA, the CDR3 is TGTGCTAGCAGCTTAGAAGTTCTAGGCCTAGCGGGAGAAACAGATACGCAGTATTTT.

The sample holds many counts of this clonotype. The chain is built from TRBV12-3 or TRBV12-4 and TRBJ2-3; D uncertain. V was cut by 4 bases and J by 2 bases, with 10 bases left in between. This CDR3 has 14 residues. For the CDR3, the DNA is TGTGCCAGCAGTTCGCGGACCCTCACAGATACGCAGTATTTT. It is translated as CASSSRTLTDTQYF.

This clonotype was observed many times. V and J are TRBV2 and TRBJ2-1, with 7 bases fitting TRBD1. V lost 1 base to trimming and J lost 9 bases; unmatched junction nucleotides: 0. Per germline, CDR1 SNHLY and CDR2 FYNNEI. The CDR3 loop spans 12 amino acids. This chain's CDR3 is CASSEEGAEQFF. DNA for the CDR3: TGTGCCAGCAGTGAAGAGGGGGCTGAGCAGTTCTTC. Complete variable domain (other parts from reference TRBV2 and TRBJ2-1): EPEVTQTPSHQVTQMGQEVILRCVPISNHLYFYWYRQILGQKVEFLVSFYNNEISEKSEIFDDQFSVERPDGSNFTLKIRSTKLEDSAMYFCASSEEGAEQFFGPGTRLTVL.

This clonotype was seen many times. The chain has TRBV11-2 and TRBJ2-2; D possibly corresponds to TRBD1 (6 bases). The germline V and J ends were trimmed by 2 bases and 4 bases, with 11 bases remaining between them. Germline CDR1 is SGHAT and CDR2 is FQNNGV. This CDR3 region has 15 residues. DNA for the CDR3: TGTGCCAGCAGCTTACTGGCACAGGGCACCGGGGAGCTGTTTTTT. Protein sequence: CASSLLAQGTGELFF.

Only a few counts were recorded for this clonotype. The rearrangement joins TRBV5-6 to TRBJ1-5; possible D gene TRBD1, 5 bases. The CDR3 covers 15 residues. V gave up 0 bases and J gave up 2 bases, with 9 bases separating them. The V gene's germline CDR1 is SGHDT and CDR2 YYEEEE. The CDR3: CASSLEGWGNQPQHF. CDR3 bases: TGTGCCAGCAGCTTGGAGGGGTGGGGCAATCAGCCCCAGCATTTT.

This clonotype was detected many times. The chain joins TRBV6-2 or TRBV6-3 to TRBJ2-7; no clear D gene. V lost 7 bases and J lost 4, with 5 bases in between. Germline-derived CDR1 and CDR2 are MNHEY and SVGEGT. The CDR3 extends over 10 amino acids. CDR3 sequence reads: CASKGYEQYF. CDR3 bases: TGTGCCAGCAAGGGTTACGAGCAGTACTTC.

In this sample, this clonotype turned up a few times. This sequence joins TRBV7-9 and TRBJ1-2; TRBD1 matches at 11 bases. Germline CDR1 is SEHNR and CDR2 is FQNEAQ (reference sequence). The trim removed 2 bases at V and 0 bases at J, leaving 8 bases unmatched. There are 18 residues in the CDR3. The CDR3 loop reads CASSLIGQGALANYGYTF. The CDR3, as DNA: TGTGCCAGCAGCTTAATCGGACAGGGGGCTTTGGCTAACTATGGCTACACCTTC.

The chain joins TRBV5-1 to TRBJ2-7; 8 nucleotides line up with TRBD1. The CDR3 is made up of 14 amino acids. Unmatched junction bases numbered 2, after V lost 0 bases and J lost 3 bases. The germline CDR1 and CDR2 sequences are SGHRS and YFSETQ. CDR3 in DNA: TGCGCCAGCAGCTTGGGACAGGGGTTCTACGAGCAGTACTTC. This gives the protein CASSLGQGFYEQYF.

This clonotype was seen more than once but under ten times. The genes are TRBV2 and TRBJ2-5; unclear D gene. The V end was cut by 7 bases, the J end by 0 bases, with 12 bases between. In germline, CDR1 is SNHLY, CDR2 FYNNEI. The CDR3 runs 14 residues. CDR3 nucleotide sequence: TGTGCCAGCAAGTGGGTGGCGGACCAAGAGACCCAGTACTTC. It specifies CASKWVADQETQYF.

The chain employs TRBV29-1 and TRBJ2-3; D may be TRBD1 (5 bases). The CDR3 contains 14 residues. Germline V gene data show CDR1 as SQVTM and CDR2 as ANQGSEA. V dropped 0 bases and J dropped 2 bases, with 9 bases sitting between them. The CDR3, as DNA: TGCAGCGTTGAAGATTCAGGGTTCACAGATACGCAGTATTTT. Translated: CSVEDSGFTDTQYF.

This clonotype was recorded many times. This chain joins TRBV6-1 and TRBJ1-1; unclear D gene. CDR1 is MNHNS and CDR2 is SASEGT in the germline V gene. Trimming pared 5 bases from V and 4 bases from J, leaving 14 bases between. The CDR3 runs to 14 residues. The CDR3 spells CASSYLTGATEAFF. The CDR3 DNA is TGTGCCAGCAGTTACTTGACGGGAGCCACTGAAGCTTTCTTT.

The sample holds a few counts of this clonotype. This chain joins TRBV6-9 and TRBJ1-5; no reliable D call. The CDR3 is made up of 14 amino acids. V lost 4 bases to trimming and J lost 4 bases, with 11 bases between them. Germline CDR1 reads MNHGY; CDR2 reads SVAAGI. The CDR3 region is CASSSRRENQPQHF. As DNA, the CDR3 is TGTGCCAGCAGTTCTCGACGGGAAAATCAGCCCCAGCATTTT.

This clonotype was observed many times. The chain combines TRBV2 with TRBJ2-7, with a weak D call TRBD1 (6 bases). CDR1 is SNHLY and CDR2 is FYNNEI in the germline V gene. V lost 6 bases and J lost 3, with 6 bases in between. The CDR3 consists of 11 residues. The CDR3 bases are TGTGCCAGCAGACAGGGCTACGAGCAGTACTTC. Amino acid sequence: CASRQGYEQYF.

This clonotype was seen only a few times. CDR3 bases: TGTGCCAGCAGCAGAGGGACGACCGGGGAGCTGTTTTTT. Translated: CASSRGTTGELFF. The genes are TRBV7-9 and TRBJ2-2; the D gene could be TRBD1 or TRBD2 (5 bases each). The CDR3 length is 13 residues. The V end lost 5 bases, the J end lost 5 bases, and 9 bases lay between the germline ends. CDR1 is SEHNR, CDR2 FQNEAQ, per germline (reference sequence).

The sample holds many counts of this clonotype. For the CDR3, the DNA is TGTGCCAGCAGTCTCGTAGGGAGCGAGGCTGAAGCTTTCTTT. It is translated as CASSLVGSEAEAFF. The rearrangement joins TRBV28 to TRBJ1-1; D is unresolved. Germline assignment: CDR1 MDHEN and CDR2 SYDVKM. The V end was cut by 5 bases, the J end by 6 bases, with 16 bases between. The CDR3 totals 14 residues.

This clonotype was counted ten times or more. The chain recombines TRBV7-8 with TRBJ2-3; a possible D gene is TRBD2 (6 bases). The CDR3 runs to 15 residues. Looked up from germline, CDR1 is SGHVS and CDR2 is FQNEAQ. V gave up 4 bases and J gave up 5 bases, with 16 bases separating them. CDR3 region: CASSSLQIAEDTQYF. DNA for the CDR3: TGTGCCAGCAGCTCCCTCCAAATAGCGGAAGATACGCAGTATTTT.

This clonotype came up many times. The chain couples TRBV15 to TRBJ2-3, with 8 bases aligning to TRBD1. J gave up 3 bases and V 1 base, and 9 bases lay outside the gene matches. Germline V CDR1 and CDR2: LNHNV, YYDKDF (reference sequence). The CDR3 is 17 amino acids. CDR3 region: CATSRGWGQDVTDTQYF. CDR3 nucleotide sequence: TGTGCCACCAGCAGAGGATGGGGACAGGACGTTACAGATACGCAGTATTTT.

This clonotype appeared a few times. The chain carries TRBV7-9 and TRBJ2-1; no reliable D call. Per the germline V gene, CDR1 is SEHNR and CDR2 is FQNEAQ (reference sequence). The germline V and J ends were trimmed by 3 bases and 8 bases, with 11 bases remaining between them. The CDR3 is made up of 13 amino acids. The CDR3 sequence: CASSLTVGYEQFF. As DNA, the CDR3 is TGTGCCAGCAGCTTGACGGTAGGATATGAGCAGTTCTTC.

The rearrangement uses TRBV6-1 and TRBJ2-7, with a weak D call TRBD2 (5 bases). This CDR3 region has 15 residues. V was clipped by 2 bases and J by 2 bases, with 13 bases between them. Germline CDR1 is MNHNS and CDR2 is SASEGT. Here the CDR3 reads CASSEIWERTYEQYF. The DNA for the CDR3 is TGTGCCAGCAGTGAAATCTGGGAGAGGACCTACGAGCAGTACTTC.

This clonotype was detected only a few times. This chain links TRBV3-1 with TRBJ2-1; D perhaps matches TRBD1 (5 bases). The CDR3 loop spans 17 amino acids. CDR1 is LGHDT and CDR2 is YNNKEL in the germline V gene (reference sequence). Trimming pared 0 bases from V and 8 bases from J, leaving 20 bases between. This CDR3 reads CASSQDWRFRQPHEQFF. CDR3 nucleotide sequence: TGTGCCAGCAGCCAAGATTGGCGCTTTAGACAGCCGCATGAGCAGTTCTTC.

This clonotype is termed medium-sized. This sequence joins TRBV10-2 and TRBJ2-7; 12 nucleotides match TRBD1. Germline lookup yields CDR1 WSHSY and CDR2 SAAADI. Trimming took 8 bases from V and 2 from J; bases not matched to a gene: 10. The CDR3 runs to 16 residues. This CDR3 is CASGGQGAYRAYEQYF. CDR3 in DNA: TGCGCCAGCGGGGGACAGGGGGCGTATCGGGCCTACGAGCAGTACTTC.

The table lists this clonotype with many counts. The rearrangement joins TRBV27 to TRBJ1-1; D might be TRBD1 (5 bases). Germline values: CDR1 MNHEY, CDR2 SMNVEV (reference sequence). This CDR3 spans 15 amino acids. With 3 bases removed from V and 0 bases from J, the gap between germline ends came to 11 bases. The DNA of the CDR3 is TGTGCCAGCAGTTTGTTAGGGGCCGTGAACACTGAAGCTTTCTTT. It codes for CASSLLGAVNTEAFF.

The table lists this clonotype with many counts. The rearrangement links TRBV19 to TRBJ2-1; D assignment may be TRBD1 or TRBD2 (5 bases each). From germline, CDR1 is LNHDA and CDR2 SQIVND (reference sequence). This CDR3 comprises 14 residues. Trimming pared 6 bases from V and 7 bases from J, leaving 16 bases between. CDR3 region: CASSLAAWGNEQFF. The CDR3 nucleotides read TGTGCCAGTAGCCTCGCAGCTTGGGGGAATGAGCAGTTCTTC.

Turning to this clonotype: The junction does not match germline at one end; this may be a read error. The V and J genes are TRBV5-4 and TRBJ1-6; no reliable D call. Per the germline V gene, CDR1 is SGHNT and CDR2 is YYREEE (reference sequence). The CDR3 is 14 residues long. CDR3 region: CASSLESYNSPPHF. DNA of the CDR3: TGTGCCAGCAGCTTAGAGTCCTATAATTCACCCCCCCACTTT.

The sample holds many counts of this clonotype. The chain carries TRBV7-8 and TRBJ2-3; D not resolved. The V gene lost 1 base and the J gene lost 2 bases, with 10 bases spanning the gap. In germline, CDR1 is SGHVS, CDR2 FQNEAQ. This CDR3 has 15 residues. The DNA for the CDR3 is TGTGCCAGCAGCTTAGAGCAGGCCGCCACAGATACGCAGTATTTT. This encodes CASSLEQAATDTQYF.

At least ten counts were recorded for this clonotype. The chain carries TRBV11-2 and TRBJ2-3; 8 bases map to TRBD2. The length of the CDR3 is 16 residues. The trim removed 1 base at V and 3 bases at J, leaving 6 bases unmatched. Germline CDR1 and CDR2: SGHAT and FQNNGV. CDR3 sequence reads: CASSLGSGSITDTQYF. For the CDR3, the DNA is TGTGCCAGCAGCTTAGGGAGCGGGAGTATAACAGATACGCAGTATTTT.